The rows below give T cell receptor beta chains drawn from one sample of a study of blood T cell repertoires in COVID-19. Sequencing was performed with immunoSEQ multiplex PCR; in TCRdb, only in-frame clones are kept and a portion is missing. The sample lists around 300,000 clones; roughly nine tenths were seen once. Input material: PBMCs or T cells enriched from blood (not recorded which). The source of these receptors is a woman aged 40 to 50 who had recovered from COVID-19. CDR3s include the opening cysteine and the closing phenylalanine or tryptophan. Each record gives: V gene, clone size, J gene, D gene, CDR3 protein, CDR3 DNA. D genes are given only for firm matches. Expanded clones get a size class; other rows say once, few or many, or leave the size out.

v_gene: TRBV3-1/TRBV3-2; abundance: NA; j_gene: TRBJ1-1; d_gene: TRBD1; CDR3aa: CASSHLGTGDEAFF; CDR3nt: TGTGCCAGCAGCCACCTAGGGACAGGGGACGAAGCTTTCTTT
v_gene: TRBV3-1/TRBV3-2; abundance: few; j_gene: TRBJ1-1; d_gene: TRBD1; CDR3aa: CASSLQGGPTMNTEAFF; CDR3nt: TGTGCCAGCAGCCTCCAGGGGGGCCCCACTATGAACACTGAAGCTTTCTTT
v_gene: TRBV28; abundance: NA; j_gene: TRBJ2-1; d_gene: NA; CDR3aa: CASRPGGTASYNEQFF; CDR3nt: TGTGCCAGCAGGCCTGGGGGGACAGCCTCCTACAATGAGCAGTTCTTC
v_gene: TRBV6-5; abundance: NA; j_gene: TRBJ1-1; d_gene: NA; CDR3aa: CASSYTGLTNTEAFF; CDR3nt: TGTGCCAGCAGTTACACGGGACTCACCAACACTGAAGCTTTCTTT
v_gene: TRBV30; abundance: NA; j_gene: TRBJ1-2; d_gene: NA; CDR3aa: CAWSVREGVGYTF; CDR3nt: TGTGCCTGGAGTGTGCGCGAGGGAGTAGGCTACACCTTC
v_gene: TRBV5-1; abundance: NA; j_gene: TRBJ2-7; d_gene: NA; CDR3aa: CASSSASSYEQYF; CDR3nt: TGCGCCAGCAGCTCTGCGAGCTCCTACGAGCAGTACTTC
v_gene: TRBV5-6; abundance: NA; j_gene: TRBJ2-3; d_gene: TRBD2; CDR3aa: CASSRRGGTDTQYF; CDR3nt: TGTGCCAGCAGTCGGCGGGGGGGCACAGATACGCAGTATTTT
v_gene: TRBV30; abundance: few; j_gene: TRBJ1-2; d_gene: TRBD1; CDR3aa: CAWTPGGAGGYTF; CDR3nt: TGTGCCTGGACCCCAGGGGGCGCGGGTGGCTACACCTTC
v_gene: TRBV9; abundance: NA; j_gene: TRBJ1-1; d_gene: TRBD1; CDR3aa: CASSVDGSGTGGNTEAFF; CDR3nt: TGTGCCAGCAGCGTAGATGGGAGTGGGACAGGGGGGAACACTGAAGCTTTCTTT
v_gene: TRBV19; abundance: NA; j_gene: TRBJ1-5; d_gene: TRBD1; CDR3aa: CASSKGDRGVNQPQHF; CDR3nt: TGTGCCAGTAGTAAGGGAGACAGGGGGGTCAATCAGCCCCAGCATTTT
v_gene: TRBV5-1; abundance: NA; j_gene: TRBJ2-3; d_gene: TRBD2; CDR3aa: CASSSTSGGSTDTQYF; CDR3nt: TGCGCCAGCAGCTCGACTAGCGGGGGGAGCACAGATACGCAGTATTTT
v_gene: TRBV2; abundance: NA; j_gene: TRBJ1-6; d_gene: TRBD1; CDR3aa: CASSNRGGDSPLHF; CDR3nt: TGTGCCAGCAGTAACAGGGGGGGAGATTCACCCCTCCACTTT
v_gene: TRBV2; abundance: NA; j_gene: TRBJ1-1; d_gene: TRBD1; CDR3aa: CASSEQGQVNTEAFF; CDR3nt: TGTGCCAGCAGTGAACAGGGACAGGTTAACACTGAAGCTTTCTTT
v_gene: TRBV2; abundance: NA; j_gene: TRBJ1-6; d_gene: TRBD1; CDR3aa: CASLRTGPDSPLHF; CDR3nt: TGTGCCAGCCTTAGGACAGGGCCTGATTCACCCCTCCACTTT
v_gene: TRBV2; abundance: NA; j_gene: TRBJ2-1; d_gene: NA; CDR3aa: CASSEVRGRNEQFF; CDR3nt: TGTGCCAGCAGTGAAGTCAGGGGGAGGAATGAGCAGTTCTTC
v_gene: TRBV2; abundance: NA; j_gene: TRBJ1-1; d_gene: TRBD1; CDR3aa: CASSRVTGTGPNTEAFF; CDR3nt: TGTGCCAGCAGCCGAGTTACCGGGACAGGGCCTAACACTGAAGCTTTCTTT
v_gene: TRBV11-2; abundance: NA; j_gene: TRBJ1-2; d_gene: NA; CDR3aa: CASSFRDTNYGYTF; CDR3nt: TGTGCCAGCAGCTTCCGGGACACAAACTATGGCTACACCTTC
v_gene: TRBV19; abundance: NA; j_gene: TRBJ1-2; d_gene: TRBD1; CDR3aa: CASSAGTGFYGYTF; CDR3nt: TGTGCCAGTAGTGCCGGGACAGGGTTCTATGGCTACACCTTC
v_gene: TRBV11-2; abundance: NA; j_gene: TRBJ1-3; d_gene: TRBD1; CDR3aa: CASSPQGVPSGNTIYF; CDR3nt: TGTGCCAGCAGCCCCCAGGGGGTGCCCTCTGGAAACACCATATATTTT
v_gene: TRBV4-1; abundance: NA; j_gene: TRBJ2-5; d_gene: NA; CDR3aa: CASSQSTTGQETQYF; CDR3nt: TGCGCCAGCAGCCAAAGTACGACTGGGCAAGAGACCCAGTACTTC
v_gene: TRBV7-3; abundance: NA; j_gene: TRBJ2-6; d_gene: TRBD2; CDR3aa: CASSLTSGKLGANVLTF; CDR3nt: TGTGCCAGCAGCTTGACTAGCGGGAAGCTTGGGGCCAACGTCCTGACTTTC
v_gene: TRBV5-1; abundance: NA; j_gene: TRBJ2-1; d_gene: TRBD2; CDR3aa: CASSLLAGYNEQFF; CDR3nt: TGCGCCAGCAGTTTACTAGCGGGGTACAATGAGCAGTTCTTC
v_gene: TRBV2; abundance: NA; j_gene: TRBJ1-5; d_gene: NA; CDR3aa: CASSDMRNSNQPQHF; CDR3nt: TGTGCCAGCAGTGACATGAGAAATAGCAATCAGCCCCAGCATTTT
v_gene: TRBV6-5; abundance: NA; j_gene: TRBJ1-6; d_gene: NA; CDR3aa: CASSYRGRSSPLHF; CDR3nt: TGTGCCAGCAGTTACAGGGGTAGGAGTTCACCCCTCCACTTT
v_gene: TRBV23-1; abundance: NA; j_gene: TRBJ2-1; d_gene: NA; CDR3aa: CASSQSTPLPYNEQFF; CDR3nt: TGCGCCAGCAGTCAATCCACCCCCCTACCGTACAATGAGCAGTTCTTC
v_gene: TRBV7-8; abundance: NA; j_gene: TRBJ2-7; d_gene: NA; CDR3aa: CASSGTAGETYEQYF; CDR3nt: TGTGCCAGCAGCGGGACAGCGGGGGAAACCTACGAGCAGTACTTC
v_gene: TRBV6-5; abundance: NA; j_gene: TRBJ2-3; d_gene: NA; CDR3aa: CASSYSNRETDTQYF; CDR3nt: TGTGCCAGCAGTTACTCGAACAGGGAGACAGATACGCAGTATTTT
v_gene: TRBV3-1/TRBV3-2; abundance: NA; j_gene: TRBJ1-1; d_gene: TRBD1; CDR3aa: CASSQEDRGNTEAFF; CDR3nt: TGTGCCAGCAGCCAAGAGGACAGGGGGAACACTGAAGCTTTCTTT
v_gene: TRBV5-1; abundance: NA; j_gene: TRBJ2-2; d_gene: TRBD2; CDR3aa: CASSLATSGRAGELFF; CDR3nt: TGCGCCAGCAGCTTGGCTACTAGCGGGAGGGCCGGGGAGCTGTTTTTT
v_gene: TRBV3-1/TRBV3-2; abundance: NA; j_gene: TRBJ2-3; d_gene: TRBD2; CDR3aa: CASSQESGLASSPDTQYF; CDR3nt: TGTGCCAGCAGCCAAGAAAGCGGACTAGCCTCCAGCCCAGATACGCAGTATTTT
v_gene: TRBV27; abundance: once; j_gene: TRBJ1-1; d_gene: NA; CDR3aa: CASSNSFEAFF; CDR3nt: TGTGCCAGCAGCAACAGCTTCGAAGCTTTCTTT
v_gene: TRBV7-9; abundance: few; j_gene: TRBJ2-7; d_gene: TRBD1; CDR3aa: CASSFTGTGAAKQYF; CDR3nt: TGTGCCAGCAGCTTTACCGGGACAGGAGCCGCCAAGCAGTACTTC
v_gene: TRBV3-1/TRBV3-2; abundance: NA; j_gene: TRBJ2-7; d_gene: TRBD2; CDR3aa: CASSLTSGAQYF; CDR3nt: TGTGCCAGCAGCCTTACTAGCGGGGCCCAGTACTTC
v_gene: TRBV5-1; abundance: NA; j_gene: TRBJ2-1; d_gene: TRBD2; CDR3aa: CASSWMTGTSGRNEQFF; CDR3nt: TGCGCCAGCAGCTGGATGACCGGGACTAGCGGGAGGAATGAGCAGTTCTTC
v_gene: TRBV4-3; abundance: NA; j_gene: TRBJ1-2; d_gene: NA; CDR3aa: CASSPLGTAGDYGYTF; CDR3nt: TGCGCCAGCAGCCCGCTTGGGACTGCCGGGGACTATGGCTACACCTTC
v_gene: TRBV5-1; abundance: NA; j_gene: TRBJ2-7; d_gene: NA; CDR3aa: CASLVRGPGDEQYF; CDR3nt: TGCGCCAGCCTGGTGAGGGGCCCGGGGGACGAGCAGTACTTC
v_gene: TRBV11-1; abundance: NA; j_gene: TRBJ1-1; d_gene: TRBD1; CDR3aa: CASSPDRAYTEAFF; CDR3nt: TGTGCCAGCAGTCCAGACAGGGCGTACACTGAAGCTTTCTTT
v_gene: TRBV7-8; abundance: NA; j_gene: TRBJ2-7; d_gene: NA; CDR3aa: CASSLASRVGHEQYF; CDR3nt: TGTGCCAGCAGCTTAGCGTCCAGGGTTGGGCACGAGCAGTACTTC
v_gene: TRBV21-1; abundance: NA; j_gene: TRBJ1-1; d_gene: NA; CDR3aa: CASSNVTEAFF; CDR3nt: TGTGCCAGCAGCAACGTAACTGAAGCTTTCTTT
v_gene: TRBV2; abundance: NA; j_gene: TRBJ2-2; d_gene: TRBD1; CDR3aa: CASSRDSLNTGELFF; CDR3nt: TGTGCCAGCAGTAGGGACAGTCTTAACACCGGGGAGCTGTTTTTT
v_gene: TRBV2; abundance: NA; j_gene: TRBJ1-2; d_gene: NA; CDR3aa: CASSLRANYGYTF; CDR3nt: TGTGCCAGCAGCCTCAGGGCTAACTATGGCTACACCTTC
v_gene: TRBV9; abundance: NA; j_gene: TRBJ2-7; d_gene: NA; CDR3aa: CASSGSRGPGDTYEQYF; CDR3nt: TGTGCCAGCAGCGGCAGTAGAGGCCCCGGGGATACTTACGAGCAGTACTTC
v_gene: TRBV19; abundance: NA; j_gene: TRBJ1-5; d_gene: NA; CDR3aa: CASTIQGFQPQHF; CDR3nt: TGTGCCAGTACCATACAGGGTTTCCAGCCCCAGCATTTT
v_gene: TRBV7-6; abundance: NA; j_gene: TRBJ2-7; d_gene: TRBD1; CDR3aa: CASSLQPPGGPYEQYF; CDR3nt: TGTGCCAGCAGCCTACAACCTCCAGGGGGCCCCTACGAGCAGTACTTC
v_gene: TRBV19; abundance: few; j_gene: TRBJ1-1; d_gene: NA; CDR3aa: CASSRRALDTEAFF; CDR3nt: TGTGCCAGTAGTCGCAGGGCTTTGGACACTGAAGCTTTCTTT
v_gene: TRBV11-2; abundance: NA; j_gene: TRBJ1-1; d_gene: NA; CDR3aa: CASSLAGGALNTEAFF; CDR3nt: TGTGCCAGCAGCTTAGCCGGCGGGGCGCTGAACACTGAAGCTTTCTTT
v_gene: TRBV7-9; abundance: NA; j_gene: TRBJ1-4; d_gene: NA; CDR3aa: CASSLTWENNEKLFF; CDR3nt: TGTGCCAGCAGCTTAACCTGGGAGAATAATGAAAAACTGTTTTTT
v_gene: TRBV5-1; abundance: NA; j_gene: TRBJ1-4; d_gene: NA; CDR3aa: CASKGVTNEKLFF; CDR3nt: TGCGCCAGCAAGGGGGTAACTAATGAAAAACTGTTTTTT
v_gene: TRBV5-1; abundance: NA; j_gene: TRBJ1-4; d_gene: TRBD1; CDR3aa: CASSPQTGGGEKLFF; CDR3nt: TGCGCCAGCAGCCCTCAGACAGGGGGCGGGGAAAAACTGTTTTTT
v_gene: TRBV5-1; abundance: NA; j_gene: TRBJ2-2; d_gene: NA; CDR3aa: CASSLHIGLTNTGELFF; CDR3nt: TGCGCCAGCAGCCTGCATATCGGACTAACGAACACCGGGGAGCTGTTTTTT
v_gene: TRBV3-1/TRBV3-2; abundance: NA; j_gene: TRBJ1-2; d_gene: TRBD1; CDR3aa: CASSQEGRGYGYTF; CDR3nt: TGTGCCAGCAGCCAAGAGGGCAGGGGGTATGGCTACACCTTC
v_gene: TRBV7-9; abundance: NA; j_gene: TRBJ2-5; d_gene: TRBD2; CDR3aa: CASSLGTSGLETQYF; CDR3nt: TGTGCCAGCAGCTTAGGGACTAGCGGGCTAGAGACCCAGTACTTC
v_gene: TRBV12-2; abundance: NA; j_gene: TRBJ1-1; d_gene: NA; CDR3aa: CASRLGRYTEAFF; CDR3nt: TGTGCAAGTCGCTTAGGGCGGTACACTGAAGCTTTCTTT
v_gene: TRBV5-6; abundance: NA; j_gene: TRBJ1-3; d_gene: TRBD1; CDR3aa: CASSLFTGGTYGNTIYF; CDR3nt: TGTGCCAGCAGCTTGTTCACAGGGGGCACTTATGGAAACACCATATATTTT